What follows are 28 T cell receptor beta chains derived from one specimen sequenced in a study of blood T cell repertoires in COVID-19. Profiled with immunoSEQ multiplex PCR; TCRdb holds only in-frame clones, not every one. This sample has about 170,000 clones, with roughly 88% found just once. The sample comprised peripheral blood. The origin of the receptors is a man at least 80 years old with COVID-19, enrolled during active disease.

In its sample, this clone was seen once. CDR3 loop: CASSRGQGASQPQHF. The CDR3 DNA is TGTGCCAGCAGCAGGGGACAGGGGGCTTCCCAGCCCCAGCATTTT. This chain joins TRBV4-2 and TRBJ1-5; 12 bases agree with TRBD1. This CDR3 comprises 15 residues. CDR1 and CDR2 from the germline V gene are LGHNA and YNFKEQ. The J segment lost 7 bases and the V segment lost 5 bases, leaving 6 bases of the junction unmatched.

This rearrangement joins TRBV5-1 to TRBJ2-5, with 13 bases fitting TRBD2. The ends lost 3 bases at V and 5 bases at J; junction bases unmatched: 13. The CDR3 is 18 residues long. Germline-derived CDR1 and CDR2 are SGHRS and YFSETQ. CDR3 region: CASSWVPGLAGPGETQYF. CDR3 coding DNA: TGCGCCAGCAGCTGGGTGCCGGGACTAGCGGGGCCCGGGGAGACCCAGTACTTC.

The J gene is TRBJ2-5, the V gene TRBV9; TRBD1 matches at 7 bases. The CDR3 totals 13 residues. V was clipped by 4 bases and J by 5 bases; unmatched bases: 5. The germline CDR1 and CDR2 sequences are SGDLS and YYNGEE. The CDR3 here is CASSTDRDETQYF. The DNA for the CDR3 is TGTGCCAGCAGCACCGACAGGGATGAGACCCAGTACTTC.

The gene calls are TRBV6-2 or TRBV6-3 and TRBJ2-7; D unclear. V lost 6 bases and J 5 bases, leaving 8 bases between the germline ends. CDR3 length equals 11 residues. Germline V gives CDR1 MNHEY, CDR2 SVGEGT. The CDR3 region is CASSPLNEQYF. For the CDR3, the DNA is TGTGCCAGCAGCCCTCTAAACGAGCAGTACTTC.

V is TRBV5-1 and J is TRBJ2-7; 7 nucleotides line up with TRBD1. This CDR3 has 17 residues. The junction had 14 bases not matched to a gene; V was cut back by 3 bases and J by 2 bases. Germline V CDR1 and CDR2: SGHRS, YFSETQ. The CDR3 DNA is TGCGCCAGCAGCTCCGGGACAGCGTCCAAGGTCGCCTACGAGCAGTACTTC. Encoded protein: CASSSGTASKVAYEQYF.

This rearrangement joins TRBV2 to TRBJ2-7, with 11 positions matching TRBD2. Germline V gives CDR1 SNHLY, CDR2 FYNNEI. This CDR3 is built from 17 residues. The junction had 12 bases not matched to a gene; V was cut back by 4 bases and J by 4 bases. CDR3 in amino acids: CASSGYGGLAARYEQYF. The CDR3 nucleotides read TGTGCCAGCAGTGGGTATGGGGGACTAGCGGCGAGATACGAGCAGTACTTC.

The V gene is TRBV25-1, the J gene TRBJ2-5; no clear D gene. This CDR3 comprises 14 residues. Trimming cost V 2 bases and J 5 bases, with 12 bases left between them. Germline V lookup: CDR1 MGHDK, CDR2 SYGVNS. The CDR3 coding sequence is TGTGCCAGCAGTGAAATAGTAGCTTCGGAGACCCAGTACTTC. Translated: CASSEIVASETQYF.

This clone appeared a single time. V and J are TRBV18 and TRBJ2-5; TRBD2 might be the D (6 bases). Germline V gene sequence: CDR1 KGHSH, CDR2 LQKENI. This CDR3 is 13 amino acids long. Trimming stripped 6 bases from V and 5 bases from J, with 13 bases between. The CDR3 bases are TGTGCCAGCTCCACCGGGAGCATGGAGACCCAGTACTTC. This encodes CASSTGSMETQYF.

This clone has at least ten counts. The chain recombines TRBV5-1 with TRBJ1-6; 8 nucleotides match TRBD1. V dropped 2 bases and J dropped 5; count of bases not matched to a gene: 3. The CDR3 is 15 residues long. Germline V lookup: CDR1 SGHRS, CDR2 YFSETQ. The CDR3 DNA reads TGCGCCAGCAGCTTCCAGGGGGCAAATAATTCACCCCTCCACTTT. It translates to CASSFQGANNSPLHF.

The chain recombines TRBV6-5 with TRBJ1-5; D is possibly TRBD1 (5 bases). The germline V gene encodes CDR1 MNHEY and CDR2 SVGAGI. V was shortened by 7 bases and J by 3 bases, with 10 bases between the two germline ends. This CDR3 comprises 13 residues. The CDR3 sequence is CASNGGVNQPQHF. CDR3 in DNA: TGTGCCAGCAATGGGGGGGTCAATCAGCCCCAGCATTTT.

This sequence joins TRBV15 and TRBJ1-2; 8 bases are shared with TRBD1. The germline gives CDR1 LNHNV, CDR2 YYDKDF (reference sequence). V trimming: 0 bases; J trimming: 8 bases; junction bases outside the gene matches: 8. This CDR3 comprises 15 residues. In nucleotides, the CDR3 is TGTGCCACCAGCAGAGATACAGGGGGAGTTCGGGGCTACACCTTC. Translating it yields CATSRDTGGVRGYTF.

The chain has TRBV5-1 and TRBJ2-5; 11 positions match TRBD2. Germline lookup yields CDR1 SGHRS and CDR2 YFSETQ. After removal of 2 bases from V and 0 bases from J, the junction contained 3 bases not matched to a gene. The length of the CDR3 is 16 residues. The CDR3 protein is CASSFLAGGYQETQYF. CDR3 nucleotide sequence: TGCGCCAGCAGCTTCTTAGCGGGGGGGTACCAAGAGACCCAGTACTTC.

CDR3 sequence: CASSHQGEQETQYF. CDR3 bases: TGCGCCAGCAGCCACCAAGGAGAACAAGAGACCCAGTACTTC. The chain links TRBV5-1 to TRBJ2-5; the D is unclear. Trimming cost V 4 bases and J 2 bases, with 12 bases left between them. Germline CDR1 is SGHRS and CDR2 is YFSETQ. This CDR3 spans 14 amino acids.

The chain links TRBV5-6 to TRBJ1-6; 8 bases align to TRBD1. Trimming took 5 bases from V and 0 from J; bases not matched to a gene: 7. Germline assignment: CDR1 SGHDT and CDR2 YYEEEE. The CDR3 has 17 residues. CDR3 sequence reads: CASSHRGAFSYNSPLHF. CDR3 sequence (DNA): TGTGCCAGCAGTCACAGGGGGGCGTTCTCCTATAATTCACCCCTCCACTTT.

V and J are TRBV11-3 and TRBJ1-1; no clear D. The V and J ends lost 2 bases and 4 bases respectively, with 8 bases between them. The germline V gene has CDR1 SGHNT and CDR2 YENEEA. The CDR3 runs 13 residues. The DNA for the CDR3 is TGTGCCAGCAGCTTACCCCCCAGCACTGAAGCTTTCTTT. Translation: CASSLPPSTEAFF.

The chain combines TRBV5-1 with TRBJ2-7; the match to TRBD2 covers 7 bases. The junction had 12 bases not matched to a gene; V was cut back by 7 bases and J by 2 bases. CDR3 length equals 15 residues. CDR1 SGHRS and CDR2 YFSETQ come from the germline V gene. CDR3 in DNA: TGCGCCAGCCGCCTAGGGGAGGGCCTAGCCTACGAGCAGTACTTC. It encodes CASRLGEGLAYEQYF.

The V gene is TRBV7-2, the J gene TRBJ1-6, with D unclear. The CDR3 consists of 17 residues. Germline V CDR1 and CDR2: SGHTA, FQGNSA. V was shortened by 1 base and J by 0 bases, with 10 bases between the two germline ends. CDR3 in amino acids: CASSLGAGLSYNSPLHF. The CDR3 DNA reads as TGTGCCAGCAGCTTAGGGGCAGGCCTCTCCTATAATTCACCCCTCCACTTT.

The rearrangement uses TRBV5-1 and TRBJ2-5, with 7 bases that match TRBD1. Germline V CDR1 and CDR2: SGHRS, YFSETQ. This CDR3 has 15 residues. The V segment lost 4 bases and the J segment 1 base; nucleotides outside the gene matches: 7. The CDR3 sequence is CASSQGTDTQETQYF. The CDR3 region has the DNA TGCGCCAGCAGCCAGGGGACAGACACCCAAGAGACCCAGTACTTC.

The chain has TRBV7-3 and TRBJ2-2; 8 bases agree with TRBD1. Germline V gives CDR1 SGHTA, CDR2 FQGTGA. The CDR3 consists of 16 residues. After removal of 5 bases from V and 4 bases from J, the junction contained 9 bases not matched to a gene. The CDR3 DNA is TGTGCCAGCAGCGTCAACACAGGGGGGAGCACCGGGGAGCTGTTTTTT. It encodes CASSVNTGGSTGELFF.

The sample holds one count of this clone. The genes are TRBV19 and TRBJ1-1; no firm D call. This CDR3 is 15 amino acids long. V was shortened by 3 bases and J by 4 bases, with 15 bases between the two germline ends. Germline CDR1 reads LNHDA; CDR2 reads SQIVND (reference sequence). CDR3 sequence: CASSIQAALGTEAFF. The CDR3 coding sequence is TGTGCCAGTAGTATTCAGGCCGCCCTGGGCACTGAAGCTTTCTTT.

The chain combines TRBV5-4 with TRBJ2-1, with 9 bases matching TRBD1. Trimming took 4 bases from V and 6 from J; bases not matched to a gene: 11. Germline V CDR1 and CDR2: SGHNT, YYREEE (reference sequence). The CDR3 runs to 16 residues. CDR3 DNA sequence: TGTGCCAGCAGCGAAAGCCGGGACAGGGCCCTCAATGAGCAGTTCTTC. Encoded protein: CASSESRDRALNEQFF.

This rearrangement joins TRBV2 to TRBJ2-3; 9 nucleotides line up with TRBD1. The CDR3 extends over 14 amino acids. Germline V gene lookup returns CDR1 SNHLY and CDR2 FYNNEI. The trim removed 8 bases at V and 4 bases at J, leaving 7 bases unmatched. As DNA, the CDR3 is TGTGCCAGCGTCCGGGACAGGGTAGCAGATACGCAGTATTTT. It yields the protein CASVRDRVADTQYF.

This chain links TRBV9 with TRBJ1-3, with D maybe TRBD1 (6 bases). Germline loops: CDR1 SGDLS, CDR2 YYNGEE. Trimming pared 2 bases from V and 8 bases from J, leaving 17 bases between. This CDR3 is built from 15 residues. The CDR3 DNA reads TGTGCCAGCAGCGTTACAGGGTTGGTTTTCGACACCATATATTTT. Residues: CASSVTGLVFDTIYF.

The CDR3 DNA reads as TGTGCCAGCACCCCTAAGAAGCGGGTCCCGACGGCTTTCTTT. It is translated as CASTPKKRVPTAFF. This chain links TRBV6-5 with TRBJ1-1; D is uncertain. Germline V gives CDR1 MNHEY, CDR2 SVGAGI. CDR3 size: 14 residues. V lost 7 bases and J 11 bases, leaving 23 bases between the germline ends.

The chain uses TRBV7-9 and TRBJ1-1; possible D gene TRBD1, 6 bases. Germline lookup yields CDR1 SEHNR and CDR2 FQNEAQ (reference sequence). The ends were cut back, 5 bases at V and 3 bases at J, with 16 bases in the middle. The CDR3 loop spans 15 amino acids. The CDR3 DNA is TGTGCCAGCAGCCAAATGGACAGTCAGTACACTGAAGCTTTCTTT. Amino acids: CASSQMDSQYTEAFF.

The chain carries TRBV5-5 and TRBJ1-1, with 7 bases fitting TRBD1. Per the germline V gene, CDR1 is SGHKS and CDR2 is YYEKEE (reference sequence). V lost 1 base, J lost 1 base, and 7 bases stayed unmatched. The CDR3 is 16 amino acids. The CDR3 nucleotides are TGTGCCAGCAGCTTGCGGTACAGGGGAGGGAACACTGAAGCTTTCTTT. This sequence encodes CASSLRYRGGNTEAFF. Filled out from reference TRBV5-5 and TRBJ1-1, the complete variable domain reads DAGVTQSPTHLIKTRGQQVTLRCSPISGHKSVSWYQQVLGQGPQFIFQYYEKEERGRGNFPDRFSARQFPNYSSELNVNALLLGDSALYLCASSLRYRGGNTEAFFGQGTRLTVV.

V is TRBV9 and J is TRBJ2-7, with TRBD1 matching over 7 bases. The J segment lost 0 bases and the V segment lost 3 bases, leaving 3 bases of the junction unmatched. Germline values: CDR1 SGDLS, CDR2 YYNGEE. The CDR3 has 14 residues. The CDR3 spells CASSAGQSSYEQYF. The CDR3 DNA reads as TGTGCCAGCAGCGCGGGACAGAGCTCCTACGAGCAGTACTTC.

The CDR3 loop reads CASSAQGGLGVNGYTF. In DNA, the CDR3 is TGTGCCAGCAGCGCACAGGGTGGTTTGGGGGTTAATGGCTACACCTTC. This rearrangement joins TRBV5-5 to TRBJ1-2, with D tentatively TRBD1 (6 bases). The V end was cut by 4 bases, the J end by 6 bases, with 22 bases between. Germline-derived CDR1 and CDR2 are SGHKS and YYEKEE (reference sequence). The CDR3 totals 16 residues.